One sample yielded the 5 T cell receptor beta chains listed below, sequenced in a study of naive and memory T cell subsets. Amplification of ligated cDNA took four PCR rounds with SP2 and nested alpha and beta constant primers. TCRdb used MiXCR to reprocess the UMI-ligation and nested PCR reads, holding one entry per CDR3 protein. The table shows around 30,000 distinct CDR3 sequences, with roughly 7.3% occurring only once. The treatment was: skin biopsy from PPD injection site in Mantoux-positive individual. A UMI-containing oligonucleotide was joined by 3' ligation to the TCR cDNA template. The sample here was skin, taken from a tuberculin skin test site. Receptors originate from an adult in good health.

There are many counts of this clonotype. The chain joins TRBV13 to TRBJ1-1, with 11 bases matching TRBD1. The CDR3 covers 14 residues. V shed 8 bases and J 0 bases; nucleotides not matched to a gene: 2. Germline V lookup: CDR1 PRHDT, CDR2 FYEKMQ (reference sequence). The CDR3 DNA follows: TGTGCCAGCCGGACAGGGGGCTTGAACACTGAAGCTTTCTTT. Translation: CASRTGGLNTEAFF.

For this clonotype: One base away lies a much larger clone, so this may be a sequencing read error. The chain links TRBV12-3 or TRBV12-4 to TRBJ2-7, with TRBD1 as a possible D gene (5 bases). Trimming stripped 5 bases from V and 2 bases from J, with 10 bases between. This CDR3 is 13 amino acids long. The CDR3 is CASSMGRTYEQYF. In DNA, the CDR3 is TGTGCCAGCAGTATGGGGCGTACCTACGAGCAGTACTTC.

The sample holds many counts of this clonotype. The rearrangement links TRBV2 to TRBJ1-4, with 7 bases fitting TRBD1. J gave up 5 bases and V 10 bases, and 7 bases lay outside the gene matches. The CDR3 spans 13 residues. Germline V CDR1 and CDR2: SNHLY, FYNNEI. The CDR3 reads CANRGGINEKLFF. Here the CDR3 DNA reads TGTGCCAACAGGGGAGGCATCAATGAAAAACTGTTTTTT.

With respect to this clonotype: Its ends do not fully match the called genes, so a read error is possible. This chain uses TRBV29-1 with TRBJ1-2; D is unresolved. The length of the CDR3 is 13 residues. Germline V gene sequence: CDR1 SQVTM, CDR2 ANQGSEA. The CDR3 protein is CSVEDRGNYGDTF. CDR3 nucleotide sequence: TGCAGCGTTGAAGATCGAGGGAACTATGGCGACACCTTC.

The table lists this clonotype with many counts. The chain combines TRBV6-5 with TRBJ2-5; 10 nucleotides align to TRBD1. J gave up 8 bases and V 6 bases, and 3 bases lay outside the gene matches. Germline assignment: CDR1 MNHEY and CDR2 SVGAGI. This CDR3 contains 12 residues. The CDR3 sequence is CASSWDRGTQYF. In DNA form, the CDR3 reads TGTGCCAGCAGCTGGGACAGGGGAACCCAGTACTTC.